This T cell receptor beta chain derives from a study of blood T cell repertoires in COVID-19. V was clipped by 5 bases and J by 1 base; unmatched bases: 4. Germline CDR1 MDHEN, CDR2 SYDVKM. This CDR3 comprises 15 residues. Sequenced by immunoSEQ multiplex PCR; TCRdb stores in-frame clones only, minus some. The sample lists over 300,000 clones, 85% to 90% seen once, with under 11% in the top ten. The chain uses TRBV28 and TRBJ2-7; 11 bases agree with TRBD2. The sample consisted of PBMCs or T cells enriched from blood (not recorded which). The TCR sequence derives from a woman in her late teens or twenties who had recovered from COVID-19. CDR3 coding DNA: TGTGCCAGCAGTACTAGCGGGAGCGGATCCTACGAGCAGTACTTC. Amino acid sequence: CASSTSGSGSYEQYF.